Listed here is a single T cell receptor (beta chain). Germline V gene data show CDR1 as MNHEY and CDR2 as SVGAGI. The V gene end was trimmed by 4 bases and the J gene end by 7 bases; junction bases not matched to a gene: 5. This CDR3 is built from 13 residues. This specimen belongs to a study of blood T cell repertoires in COVID-19. On the study more broadly: Sites in the United States, Italy and Spain provided acute and convalescent COVID-19 samples. PBMCs, B-cell-depleted T cells, or T cells provided the cDNA or gDNA that made up the material.

Profiling relied on immunoSEQ multiplex PCR, and the TCRdb table lists in-frame clones only, not all of them. The table lists roughly 110,000 clones, about 87% of them singletons. The receptor was isolated from a woman aged 50 to 65 with acute or convalescent COVID-19. The sequenced material came from peripheral blood. J is TRBJ2-5 and V is TRBV6-5; TRBD1 matches at 8 bases. The CDR3 DNA reads TGTGCCAGCAGTTGGAAAGACAGGGGGACCCAGTACTTC. Translation gives CASSWKDRGTQYF.